The subject of this entry is one T cell receptor beta chain. Its antigen is unknown. These data are taken from a study of T cell responses to AZD1222 COVID-19 vaccine. General observations from the study: Spike-specific TCR breadth and depth rose after two AZD1222 doses.

Data came from immunoSEQ multiplex PCR; TCRdb stores just in-frame clones and leaves some out. Here the sample spans 90,000 to 130,000 clones, about 90% being singletons. CDR1 and CDR2 from the germline V gene are MDHEN and SYDVKM. The germline V and J ends were trimmed by 7 bases and 7 bases, with 17 bases remaining between them. This CDR3 contains 14 residues. The chain employs TRBV28 and TRBJ1-5; possibly TRBD1 for D (6 bases). This specimen consisted of peripheral blood, obtained on day 0 of AZD1222 vaccination. The sequence derives from an adult in good health. CDR3 sequence: CASILPGDRQPQHF. The CDR3 region has the DNA TGTGCCAGCATTCTCCCAGGGGATAGACAGCCCCAGCATTTT. The full variable domain, rest sourced from reference TRBV28 and TRBJ1-5, is DVKVTQSSRYLVKRTGEKVFLECVQDMDHENMFWYRQDPGLGLRLIYFSYDVKMKEKGDIPEGYSVSREKKERFSLILESASTNQTSMYLCASILPGDRQPQHFGDGTRLSIL.